The entry that follows covers one T cell receptor (beta chain) sequence. The antigen is undetermined. In the PCR, 60 Vbeta and 13 Jbeta primers were used. Here immunoSEQ multiplex PCR was the method, and the copy in TCRdb shows in-frame clones only, minus some. The sample has 270,000 or so clones, 80% to 95% seen once; the top ten hold about 1.8%. Germline V gene lookup returns CDR1 KGHSH and CDR2 LQKENI. The CDR3 is 15 amino acids. V was pared by 2 bases and J by 5 bases, with 13 bases between. This sample is part of a study of cytomegalovirus exposure and HLA in healthy donors. Findings and limits, study-wide: Later analysis identified several of the most significant clusters that appeared linked to common viral pathogens. CMV antigen specificity of three CMV-associated chains was confirmed in vitro. An analysis done earlier found most TCR beta V segments productive about 87% or about 30% of the time.

The rearrangement uses TRBV18 and TRBJ1-5, with a tentative D call TRBD1 (6 bases). The source material was PBMCs. The TCR comes from a girl aged 2-15 years in good health and CMV-seronegative. CDR3 sequence: CASSPISGADQPQHF. The CDR3 coding sequence is TGTGCCAGCTCACCAATCTCAGGGGCCGATCAGCCCCAGCATTTT. The complete variable domain, with remaining parts taken from reference TRBV18 and TRBJ1-5, reads NAGVMQNPRHLVRRRGQEARLRCSPMKGHSHVYWYRQLPEEGLKFMVYLQKENIIDESGMPKERFSAEFPKEGPSILRIQQVVRGDSAAYFCASSPISGADQPQHFGDGTRLSIL.